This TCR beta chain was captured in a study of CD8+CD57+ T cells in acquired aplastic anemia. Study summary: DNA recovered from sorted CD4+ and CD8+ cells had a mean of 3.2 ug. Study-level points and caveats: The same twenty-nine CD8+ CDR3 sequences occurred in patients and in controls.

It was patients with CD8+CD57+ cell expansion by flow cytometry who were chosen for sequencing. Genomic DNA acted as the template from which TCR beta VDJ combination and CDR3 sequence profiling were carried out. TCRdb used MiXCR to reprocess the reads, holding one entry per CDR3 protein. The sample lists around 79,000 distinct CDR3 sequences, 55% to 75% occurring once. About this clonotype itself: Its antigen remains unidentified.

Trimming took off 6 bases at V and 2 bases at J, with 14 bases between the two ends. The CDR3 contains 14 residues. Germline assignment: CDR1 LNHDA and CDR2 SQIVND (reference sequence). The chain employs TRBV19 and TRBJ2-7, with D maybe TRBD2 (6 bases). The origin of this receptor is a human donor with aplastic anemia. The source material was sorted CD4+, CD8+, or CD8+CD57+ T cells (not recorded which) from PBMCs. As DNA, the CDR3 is TGTGCCAGTAGCCGAAAGGGAGGAACCTACGAGCAGTACTTC. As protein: CASSRKGGTYEQYF.